Listed here is a single TCR beta chain. Antigen unknown. The length of the CDR3 is 13 residues. V lost 1 base and J 2 bases, leaving 3 bases between the germline ends. CDR1 SGHDN and CDR2 FVKESK come from the germline V gene. This sample stems from a study of cytomegalovirus exposure and HLA in healthy donors. Study-level findings and limits: In a later analysis, common viral pathogens appeared linked to several of the most significant clusters. CMV serostatus was the only recorded immune exposure for donors.

PCR used 60 Vbeta primers and 13 Jbeta primers. Repertoires were generated with immunoSEQ multiplex PCR, while TCRdb's copy carries only in-frame clones and drops some. This listing includes 150,000 to 200,000 clones. Sequenced input: PBMCs. The TCR was taken from a young man in good health and CMV-seronegative. This rearrangement joins TRBV14 to TRBJ1-3; the D is unclear. CDR3 residues: CASSQAAGNTIYF. CDR3 nucleotide sequence: TGTGCCAGCAGCCAAGCAGCTGGAAACACCATATATTTT.